This section outlines one T cell receptor beta chain sequence together with its context. This receptor's antigen is unknown. Base qualities were left out, and no much larger clone turns up one base away. The data were taken from a study of post-analysis software for immune sequencing data (dated by TCRdb to the mid-2010s). The study in broad terms: The recorded disease courses included relapsing-remitting, secondary progressive and progressive-relapsing multiple sclerosis, and some patients had no subtype annotation. The multiple sclerosis patient repertoires were compared with more than 9 previously published healthy control repertoires from donors aged about 6 to 26 years. A subset of samples was prepared in parallel using single-end sample barcoding, then pooled and co-amplified after Illumina adapter ligation.

The library was prepared using PCR. Instrument used: Illumina HiSeq 2500. Unique molecular identifiers were incorporated into TCR beta cDNA libraries to reduce PCR and sequencing biases. Approximately 500,000 cDNA molecules were obtained per 1 to 10 million input T cells, so each molecule approximated one T cell. The patient libraries were prepared and sequenced with the same protocol used for the earlier healthy control dataset. Within a given batch, samples were prepared together, multiplexed and sequenced on the same HiSeq lane. Per the source publication's procedure: Raw barcoded reads were processed with MIGEC, and single-read molecular identifier groups were discarded before consensus assembly and CDR3 extraction. Clonotype tables were post-analysed with VDJtools, normalizing diversity by down-sampling all datasets to the smallest sample size. To correct batch-related cross-sample contamination, repertoire overlap clustering matched CDR3 amino acid sequences but not nucleotide sequences. TCRdb took the public reads, trimmed them with fastp at Q25, ran MiXCR for clone calling and kept in-frame beta chains. A single entry per CDR3 protein holds the most common genes and DNA from its merged rows. The V and J calls, along with clone size, are taken from TCRdb and not from the paper's own processing. The sample records about 820,000 distinct CDR3 sequences, roughly 50% of which are singletons. Together, the top ten hold approximately 4.5% of the sample.

On the study overall, not on this receptor specifically: The multiple sclerosis patient group was slightly younger than the control group. Multiple sclerosis patients had significantly lower normalized Chao1 diversity than controls, a result that suggests substantial peripheral T-cell clonal expansion. Direct clustering with F measure showed strong co-clustering of samples prepared in the same batch, prompting a batch-effect correction. Patients showed significantly higher frequencies than controls for about 5 TRBV segments, among them TRBV5-6, TRBV5-1 and TRBV20-1.

The CDR3 has 15 amino acids, counting the end cysteine and phenylalanine. Only the CDR3 DNA stays, 45 bases, in frame from base 1. V and J are truncated by 3 bases and 2 bases respectively, leaving an intervening sequence of 14 bases. To demonstrate the VDJtools post-analysis software, the study profiled TCR beta repertoires from the peripheral blood of about 13 young patients with multiple sclerosis. The multiple sclerosis patients were children and adolescents between roughly 6 and 17 years of age. Sequencing was carried out using blood. The receptor was derived from a girl between 5 and 17 years old with multiple sclerosis. The rearranged segments are TRBV12-3 or TRBV12-4 and TRBJ2-7, with the D gene call left open. CDR3 region: CASSFGLDLPYEQYF. The bases are TGTGCCAGCAGTTTCGGCCTGGACCTACCCTACGAGCAGTACTTC.